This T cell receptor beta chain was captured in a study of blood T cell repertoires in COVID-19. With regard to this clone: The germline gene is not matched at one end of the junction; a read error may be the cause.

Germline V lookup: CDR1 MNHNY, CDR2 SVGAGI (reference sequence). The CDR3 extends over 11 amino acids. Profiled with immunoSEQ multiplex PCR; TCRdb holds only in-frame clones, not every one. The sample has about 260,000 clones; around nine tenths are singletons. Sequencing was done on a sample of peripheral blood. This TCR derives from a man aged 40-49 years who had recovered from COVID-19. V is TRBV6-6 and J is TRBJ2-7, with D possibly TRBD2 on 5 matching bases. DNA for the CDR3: TGTGCCAGCAGTTACTCTCGGGGTGTGGACTTC. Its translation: CASSYSRGVDF.